This entry is about one TCR beta chain. Its specificity is not known. The repertoire was sequenced with immunoSEQ multiplex PCR; TCRdb's copy has only in-frame clones and lacks some. This sample carries about 10,000 clones, roughly 80% of them seen once, and the ten largest clones take over 15%. This specimen belongs to a study of T cells after posttransplantation cyclophosphamide. Findings and limits, study-wide: TRB clonality was highly associated with recipient CMV seropositivity and reactivation. Later post-transplant blood repertoires were often dominated by donor CD8+ memory clones. TRB overlap between skin or GI tissue T cells and blood was limited.

Cyclophosphamide on days +3 and +4 followed busulfan-fludarabine conditioning and a marrow graft. The starting material was PBMCs, obtained roughly 2,000 days after allogeneic stem cell transplant with posttransplant cyclophosphamide. This receptor was identified in a female patient aged 50 to 60 who received an allogeneic stem cell transplant from a related donor, was CMV-positive, and had no GVHD. A share of the T cells may be of graft donor origin.

The chain's CDR3 is CASSYSSGGWTEAFF. CDR3 in DNA: TGTGCCAGCAGTTACTCGAGCGGGGGCTGGACTGAAGCTTTCTTT. The V gene is TRBV6-6, the J gene TRBJ1-1; the D gene is possibly TRBD1 (6 bases). This CDR3 is 15 amino acids long. V lost 0 bases, J lost 5 bases, and 13 bases lay in between. Germline loops: CDR1 MNHNY, CDR2 SVGAGI (reference sequence).